One sample yielded the 18 T cell receptor beta chains listed below, sequenced in a study of T cells in Graves' hyperthyroidism and ophthalmopathy. There were TCR beta CDR3 regions amplified from RNA transcripts. HTBI primers were used for first-round RT-PCR of the TCR CDR3. TCRdb reprocessed the multiplex PCR reads with MiXCR, giving one entry per CDR3 protein. The data contain 270,000 or so distinct CDR3 sequences, under 30% of them singletons. Sequencing used blood. The receptors derive from a man aged 40-55 years with Graves' hyperthyroidism that later progressed to Graves' ophthalmopathy.

The chain links TRBV6-2 or TRBV6-3 to TRBJ1-5, with D hard to call. Germline V gene sequence: CDR1 MNHEY, CDR2 SVGEGT. Between the trimmed V and J ends, which lost 6 bases and 3 bases, there was a span of 12 bases. CDR3 length: 14 amino acids. This chain's CDR3 is CASSYRRTNQPQHF. As DNA, the CDR3 is TGTGCCAGCAGCTACCGACGGACCAATCAGCCCCAGCATTTT.

This sequence joins TRBV6-2 or TRBV6-3 and TRBJ1-1; a possible D gene is TRBD1 (5 bases). The CDR3 contains 14 residues. Trimming left V 6 bases short and J 5 bases short, with 16 bases between. Germline V gene sequence: CDR1 MNHEY, CDR2 SVGEGT. The CDR3 region is CASSRYGGGTEAFF. The CDR3 nucleotides are TGTGCCAGCAGCAGGTACGGGGGGGGAACTGAAGCTTTCTTT.

In nucleotides, the CDR3 is TGTGCCAGCAGTCGACAGGGGTCTAACTATGGCTACACCTTC. It is translated as CASSRQGSNYGYTF. The chain uses TRBV12-3 or TRBV12-4 and TRBJ1-2; 8 bases map to TRBD1. The V segment lost 5 bases and the J segment 0 bases; nucleotides outside the gene matches: 2. CDR3 length: 14 amino acids.

The chain combines TRBV6-1 with TRBJ1-1; D might be TRBD1 (5 bases). Trimming took off 7 bases at V and 1 base at J, with 10 bases between the two ends. Looked up from germline, CDR1 is MNHNS and CDR2 is SASEGT. This CDR3 has 13 amino acids. The CDR3 DNA follows: TGTGCCAGCAAGGGACCGGCGAACACTGAAGCTTTCTTT. It is translated as CASKGPANTEAFF.

In regard to this clonotype: A much larger clone lies a single base off, so this may be a read error. The chain recombines TRBV5-1 with TRBJ1-2; D call uncertain. Germline V lookup: CDR1 SGHRS, CDR2 YFSETQ. This CDR3 has 14 amino acids. The V end lost 6 bases, the J end lost 8 bases, and 20 bases lay between the germline ends. The CDR3 spells CASIHSPDWYGYTF. The CDR3 coding sequence is TGCGCCAGCATCCATTCCCCTGATTGGTACGGCTACACCTTC.

This clonotype was counted at least ten times. The genes are TRBV4-1 and TRBJ2-7, with unresolved D. Between the trimmed V and J ends, which lost 2 bases and 2 bases, there was a span of 13 bases. In germline, CDR1 is MGHRA, CDR2 YSYEKL. CDR3 length equals 15 residues. CDR3 sequence: CASSQTPVLTYEQYF. The DNA for the CDR3 is TGCGCCAGCAGCCAAACCCCCGTTCTAACCTACGAGCAGTACTTC.

This clonotype was seen at least ten times. V and J are TRBV10-2 and TRBJ2-7; unclear D gene. The V end was cut by 5 bases, the J end by 3 bases, with 8 bases between. Germline CDR1 reads WSHSY; CDR2 reads SAAADI. The CDR3 covers 12 residues. CDR3 in amino acids: CASSSDIYEQYF. The CDR3 region has the DNA TGCGCCAGCAGTTCCGATATCTACGAGCAGTACTTC.

This clonotype was observed many times. The chain couples TRBV6-1 to TRBJ1-5; D gene uncertain. Looked up from germline, CDR1 is MNHNS and CDR2 is SASEGT. The V and J ends lost 0 bases and 6 bases respectively, with 15 bases between them. This CDR3 is 16 amino acids long. CDR3 DNA: TGTGCCAGCAGTGAAGCGACGCGGAGGAACGGTCAGCCCCAGCATTTT. It encodes CASSEATRRNGQPQHF.

This clonotype has a count of ten or more. The chain is built from TRBV20-1 and TRBJ2-7; weak D call: TRBD1 (5 bases). V was shortened by 6 bases and J by 2 bases, with 14 bases between the two germline ends. The CDR3 has 13 residues. In germline, CDR1 is DFQATT, CDR2 SNEGSKA (reference sequence). CDR3 sequence (DNA): TGCAGTGCAACAGGTCACAGGACCTACGAGCAGTACTTC. Residues: CSATGHRTYEQYF.

This clonotype was recorded many times. At one boundary the junction diverges from the germline segment, which might be a read error. The chain recombines TRBV19 with TRBJ2-7; D not resolved. This CDR3 comprises 13 residues. The germline V gene has CDR1 LNHDA and CDR2 SQIVND (reference sequence). The CDR3 reads CASSINNYYEQHF. The CDR3 region has the DNA TGTGCCAGTAGTATAAACAACTACTACGAGCAGCACTTC. The entire variable domain, with the rest obtained from reference TRBV19 and TRBJ2-7, is as follows: DGGITQSPKYLFRKEGQNVTLSCEQNLNHDAMYWYRQDPGQGLRLIYYSQIVNDFQKGDIAEGYSVSREKKESFPLTVTSAQKNPTAFYLCASSINNYYEQHFGPGTRLTVT.

This clonotype was seen many times. The chain recombines TRBV11-2 with TRBJ1-1; D is ambiguous. The germline V and J ends were trimmed by 0 bases and 4 bases, with 9 bases remaining between them. CDR1 is SGHAT and CDR2 is FQNNGV in the germline V gene. CDR3 length: 14 amino acids. CDR3 sequence: CASSLDVGATEAFF. For the CDR3, the DNA is TGTGCCAGCAGCTTAGATGTCGGTGCCACTGAAGCTTTCTTT.

This clonotype was detected ten times or more. The CDR3 reads CATSSHRRETQYF. DNA of the CDR3: TGTGCCACCAGTTCGCATAGACGGGAGACCCAGTACTTC. The J gene is TRBJ2-5, the V gene TRBV24-1; no firm D call. Germline V CDR1 and CDR2: KGHDR, SFDVKD. The CDR3 has 13 residues. V was clipped by 6 bases and J by 5 bases, with 12 bases between them.

This clonotype was detected many times. CDR3 bases: TGTGCCAGCAGTTACGTGGGGCCGAACACCGGGGAGCTGTTTTTT. Its translation is CASSYVGPNTGELFF. The J gene is TRBJ2-2, the V gene TRBV6-5; a possible D gene is TRBD1 (5 bases). Germline values: CDR1 MNHEY, CDR2 SVGAGI. Trimming left V 2 bases short and J 0 bases short, with 7 bases between. The CDR3 has 15 residues.

This clonotype was seen at least ten times. The chain combines TRBV5-1 with TRBJ2-2; TRBD2 agrees at 9 bases. Looked up from germline, CDR1 is SGHRS and CDR2 is YFSETQ. This CDR3 has 15 amino acids. After removal of 6 bases from V and 1 base from J, the junction contained 4 bases not matched to a gene. The CDR3: CASTRLAENTGELFF. The CDR3 DNA follows: TGCGCCAGCACCCGACTAGCGGAGAACACCGGGGAGCTGTTTTTT.

This clonotype was observed many times. The chain uses TRBV3-1 and TRBJ1-1; D is unclear. This CDR3 contains 12 residues. CDR1 and CDR2 (germline): LGHDT, YNNKEL (reference sequence). Trimming took 6 bases from V and 8 from J, leaving 13 bases between them. CDR3 nucleotide sequence: TGTGCCAGCAGTCGTGGAACCCTGGAAGCTTTCTTT. The encoded protein is CASSRGTLEAFF.

This clonotype was counted many times. A much larger clone differs by one base, so this may be a read error. This chain joins TRBV11-3 and TRBJ1-2; 7 positions agree with TRBD1. The junction had 3 bases not matched to a gene; V was cut back by 8 bases and J by 0 bases. Looked up from germline, CDR1 is SGHNT and CDR2 is YENEEA. The CDR3 spans 13 residues. The CDR3 is CASGDRANYGYTF. DNA for the CDR3: TGTGCCAGCGGCGACAGGGCTAACTATGGCTACACCTTC.

Many counts were recorded for this clonotype. V gene TRBV6-1 combines with J gene TRBJ1-5; D gene uncertain. The CDR3 length is 15 residues. Looked up from germline, CDR1 is MNHNS and CDR2 is SASEGT. V lost 3 bases, J lost 3 bases, and 12 bases lay in between. CDR3 residues: CASSDAKGVNQPQHF. The CDR3 DNA follows: TGTGCCAGCAGTGATGCGAAGGGCGTCAATCAGCCCCAGCATTTT.

The J gene is TRBJ2-5, the V gene TRBV20-1; TRBD2 matches 8 bases. V lost 5 bases and J lost 5; bases outside the gene matches: 7. The CDR3 has 13 residues. Germline CDR1 reads DFQATT; CDR2 reads SNEGSKA (reference sequence). In DNA form, the CDR3 reads TGCAGTGCTCCGGGAGGGAGGTTGGAGACCCAGTACTTC. Its translation: CSAPGGRLETQYF.